This T cell receptor (beta chain) was identified during a study of control samples from healthy donors and cancer patients. The repertoire was sequenced with immunoSEQ multiplex PCR; TCRdb's copy has only in-frame clones and lacks some. The sample has more than 25,000 clones, 75% to 95% seen once. Germline CDR1 and CDR2: LNHNV and YYDKDF (reference sequence). V was clipped by 0 bases and J by 8 bases, with 16 bases between them. CDR3 length: 16 residues. The chain recombines TRBV15 with TRBJ1-4; no clear D gene. Sequences were obtained from PBMCs. The source is a man aged 45 to 65 with lung cancer. The DNA for the CDR3 is TGTGCCACCAGCAGAGATCGCGGCAGTGCGGCCGAAAAACTGTTTTTT. Its protein is CATSRDRGSAAEKLFF.